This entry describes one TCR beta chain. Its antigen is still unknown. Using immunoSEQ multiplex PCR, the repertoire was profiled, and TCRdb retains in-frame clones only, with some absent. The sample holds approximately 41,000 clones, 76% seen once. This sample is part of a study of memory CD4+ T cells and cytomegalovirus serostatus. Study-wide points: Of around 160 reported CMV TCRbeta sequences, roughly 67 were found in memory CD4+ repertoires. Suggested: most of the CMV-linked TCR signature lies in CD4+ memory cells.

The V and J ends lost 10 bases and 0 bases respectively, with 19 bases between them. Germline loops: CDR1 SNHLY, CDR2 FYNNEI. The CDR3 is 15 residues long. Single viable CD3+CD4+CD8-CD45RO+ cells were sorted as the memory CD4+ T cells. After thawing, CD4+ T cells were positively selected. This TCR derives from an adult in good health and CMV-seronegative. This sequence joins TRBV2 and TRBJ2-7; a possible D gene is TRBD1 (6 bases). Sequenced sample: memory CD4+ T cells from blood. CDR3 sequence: CATRSAGASSYEQYF. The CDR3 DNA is TGTGCCACCCGAAGTGCAGGGGCAAGCTCCTACGAGCAGTACTTC.